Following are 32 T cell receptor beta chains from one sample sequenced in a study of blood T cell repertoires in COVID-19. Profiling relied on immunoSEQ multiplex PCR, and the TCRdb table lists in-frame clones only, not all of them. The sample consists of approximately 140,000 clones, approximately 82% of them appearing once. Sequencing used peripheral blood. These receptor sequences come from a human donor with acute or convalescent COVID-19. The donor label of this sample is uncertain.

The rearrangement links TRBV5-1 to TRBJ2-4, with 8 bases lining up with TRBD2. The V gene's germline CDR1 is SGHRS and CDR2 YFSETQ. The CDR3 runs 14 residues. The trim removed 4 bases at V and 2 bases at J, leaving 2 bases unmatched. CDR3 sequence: CASSPGGTKNIQYF. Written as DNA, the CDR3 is TGCGCCAGCAGCCCGGGGGGGACCAAAAACATTCAGTACTTC.

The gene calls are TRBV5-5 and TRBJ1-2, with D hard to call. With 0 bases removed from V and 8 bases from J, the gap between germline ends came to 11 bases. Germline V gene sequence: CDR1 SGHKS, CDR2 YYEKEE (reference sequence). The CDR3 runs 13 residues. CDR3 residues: CASSLAGGRGYTF. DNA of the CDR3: TGTGCCAGCAGCTTGGCCGGAGGGAGAGGCTACACCTTC. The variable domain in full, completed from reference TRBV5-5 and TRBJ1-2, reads DAGVTQSPTHLIKTRGQQVTLRCSPISGHKSVSWYQQVLGQGPQFIFQYYEKEERGRGNFPDRFSARQFPNYSSELNVNALLLGDSALYLCASSLAGGRGYTFGSGTRLTVV.

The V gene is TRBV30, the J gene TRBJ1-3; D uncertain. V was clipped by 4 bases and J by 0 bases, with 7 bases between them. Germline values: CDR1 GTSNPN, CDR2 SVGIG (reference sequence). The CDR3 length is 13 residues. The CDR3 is CAWTRVSGNTIYF. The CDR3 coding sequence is TGTGCCTGGACGCGCGTCTCTGGAAACACCATATATTTT.

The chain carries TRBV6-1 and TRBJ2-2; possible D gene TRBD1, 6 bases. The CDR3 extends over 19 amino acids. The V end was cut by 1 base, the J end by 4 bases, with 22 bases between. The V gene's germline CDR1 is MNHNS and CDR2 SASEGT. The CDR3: CASSEVLDAGARGTGELFF. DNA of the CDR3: TGTGCCAGCAGTGAAGTATTAGACGCAGGGGCTCGGGGCACCGGGGAGCTGTTTTTT.

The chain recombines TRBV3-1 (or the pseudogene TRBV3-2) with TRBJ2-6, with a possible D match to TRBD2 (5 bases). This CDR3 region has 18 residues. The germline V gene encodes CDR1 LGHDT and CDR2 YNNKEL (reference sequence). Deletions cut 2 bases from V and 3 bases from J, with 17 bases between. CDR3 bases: TGTGCCAGCAGCCAACCCGTAGGACGGACTGGTGGGGCCAACGTCCTGACTTTC. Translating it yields CASSQPVGRTGGANVLTF.

Here the CDR3 reads CASSLGGREGSPLHF. In nucleotides, the CDR3 is TGTGCCAGCAGCTTAGGGGGCAGGGAAGGCTCACCCCTCCACTTT. The V call is TRBV7-2, the J call TRBJ1-6, with a weak D call TRBD1 (5 bases). Looked up from germline, CDR1 is SGHTA and CDR2 is FQGNSA. Trimming removed 1 base at V and 10 bases at J, with 14 bases between. The CDR3 consists of 15 residues.

Here the CDR3 reads CASSRRGPETQYF. For the CDR3, the DNA is TGTGCCAGCAGCCGAAGGGGCCCAGAGACCCAGTACTTC. This sequence joins TRBV7-2 and TRBJ2-5, with D maybe TRBD1 (5 bases). The CDR3 contains 13 residues. Germline V gives CDR1 SGHTA, CDR2 FQGNSA. Trimming stripped 5 bases from V and 4 bases from J, with 11 bases between.

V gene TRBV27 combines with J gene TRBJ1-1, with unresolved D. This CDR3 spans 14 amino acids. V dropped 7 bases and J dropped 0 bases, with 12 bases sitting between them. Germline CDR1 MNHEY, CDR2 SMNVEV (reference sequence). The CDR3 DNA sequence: TGTGCCAGCAAGAGGAACGGCGTGAACACTGAAGCTTTCTTT. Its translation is CASKRNGVNTEAFF.

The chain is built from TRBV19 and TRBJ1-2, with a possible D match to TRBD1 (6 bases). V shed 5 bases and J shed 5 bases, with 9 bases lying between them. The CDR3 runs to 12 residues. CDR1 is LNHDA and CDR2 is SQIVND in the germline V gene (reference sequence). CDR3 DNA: TGTGCCAGTAGTCCACAGGGTTATGGCTACACCTTC. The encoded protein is CASSPQGYGYTF.

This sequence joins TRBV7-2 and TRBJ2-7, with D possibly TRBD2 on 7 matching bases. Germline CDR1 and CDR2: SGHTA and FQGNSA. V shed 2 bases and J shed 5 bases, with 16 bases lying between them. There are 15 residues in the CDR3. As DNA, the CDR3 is TGTGCCAGCAGCTTAATTCGTGGGGGGGCCCACGAGCAGTACTTC. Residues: CASSLIRGGAHEQYF.

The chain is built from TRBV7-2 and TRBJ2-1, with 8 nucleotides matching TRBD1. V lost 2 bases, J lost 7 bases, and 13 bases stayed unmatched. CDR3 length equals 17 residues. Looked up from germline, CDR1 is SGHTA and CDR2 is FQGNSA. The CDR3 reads CASSLNPGTGQENEQFF. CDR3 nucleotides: TGTGCCAGCAGCTTAAACCCGGGGACAGGTCAAGAGAATGAGCAGTTCTTC. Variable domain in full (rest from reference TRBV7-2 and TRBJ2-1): GAGVSQSPSNKVTEKGKDVELRCDPISGHTALYWYRQSLGQGLEFLIYFQGNSAPDKSGLPSDRFSAERTGGSVSTLTIQRTQQEDSAVYLCASSLNPGTGQENEQFFGPGTRLTVL.

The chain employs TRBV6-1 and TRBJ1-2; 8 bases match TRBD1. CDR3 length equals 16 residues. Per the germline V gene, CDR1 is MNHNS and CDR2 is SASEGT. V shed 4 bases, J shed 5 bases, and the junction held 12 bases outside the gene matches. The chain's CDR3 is CASSGGTGGSGYGYTF. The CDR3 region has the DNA TGTGCCAGCAGTGGGGGAACAGGGGGAAGTGGATATGGCTACACCTTC.

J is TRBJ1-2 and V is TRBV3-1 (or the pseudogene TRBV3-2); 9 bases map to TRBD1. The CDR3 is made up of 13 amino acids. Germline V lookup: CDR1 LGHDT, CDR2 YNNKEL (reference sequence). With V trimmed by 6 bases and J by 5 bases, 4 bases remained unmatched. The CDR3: CASRGQGWYGYTF. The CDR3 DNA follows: TGTGCCAGCAGGGGACAGGGTTGGTATGGCTACACCTTC.

The CDR3 DNA sequence: TGTGCCAGTAGTTTCACAGGGGTCCATGAGCAGTTCTTC. Encoded protein: CASSFTGVHEQFF. This chain joins TRBV19 and TRBJ2-1, with 7 positions matching TRBD1. CDR3 length: 13 amino acids. The germline gives CDR1 LNHDA, CDR2 SQIVND (reference sequence). The trim removed 5 bases at V and 8 bases at J, leaving 6 bases unmatched.

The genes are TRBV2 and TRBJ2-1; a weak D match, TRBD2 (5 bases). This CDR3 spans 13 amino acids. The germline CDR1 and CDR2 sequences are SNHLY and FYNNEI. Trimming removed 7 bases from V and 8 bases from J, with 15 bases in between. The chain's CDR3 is CASIPSGWDEQFF. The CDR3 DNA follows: TGTGCCAGCATTCCCTCGGGGTGGGATGAGCAGTTCTTC.

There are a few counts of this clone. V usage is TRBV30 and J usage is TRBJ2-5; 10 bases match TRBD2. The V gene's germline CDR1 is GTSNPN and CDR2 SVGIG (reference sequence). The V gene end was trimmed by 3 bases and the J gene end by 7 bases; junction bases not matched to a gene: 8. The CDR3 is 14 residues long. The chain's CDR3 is CAWRTAGGRGTQYF. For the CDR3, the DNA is TGTGCCTGGAGAACAGCGGGGGGGCGAGGGACCCAGTACTTC.

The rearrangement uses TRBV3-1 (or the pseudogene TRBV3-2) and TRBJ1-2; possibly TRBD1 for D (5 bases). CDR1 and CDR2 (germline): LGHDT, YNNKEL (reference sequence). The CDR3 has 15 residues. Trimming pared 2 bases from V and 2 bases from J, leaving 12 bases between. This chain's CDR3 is CASSQMAGSNYGYTF. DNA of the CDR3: TGTGCCAGCAGCCAAATGGCAGGGTCCAACTATGGCTACACCTTC.

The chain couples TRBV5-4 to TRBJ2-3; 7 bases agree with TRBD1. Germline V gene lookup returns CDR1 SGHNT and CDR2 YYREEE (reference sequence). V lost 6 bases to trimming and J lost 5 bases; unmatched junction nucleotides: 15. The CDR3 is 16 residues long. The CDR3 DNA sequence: TGTGCCAGCACCGTATTGACAGGGACGAGGGTAGATACGCAGTATTTT. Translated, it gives CASTVLTGTRVDTQYF. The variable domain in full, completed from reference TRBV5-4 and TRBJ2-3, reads ETGVTQSPTHLIKTRGQQVTLRCSSQSGHNTVSWYQQALGQGPQFIFQYYREEENGRGNFPPRFSGLQFPNYSSELNVNALELDDSALYLCASTVLTGTRVDTQYFGPGTRLTVL.

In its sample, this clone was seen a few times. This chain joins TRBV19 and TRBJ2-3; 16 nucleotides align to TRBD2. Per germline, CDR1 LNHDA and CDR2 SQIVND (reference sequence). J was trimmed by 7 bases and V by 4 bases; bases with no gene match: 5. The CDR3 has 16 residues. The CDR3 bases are TGTGCCAGTAGTACCGGGACTAGCGGGGGGGTGTATACGCAGTATTTT. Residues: CASSTGTSGGVYTQYF. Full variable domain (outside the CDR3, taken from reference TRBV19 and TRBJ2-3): DGGITQSPKYLFRKEGQNVTLSCEQNLNHDAMYWYRQDPGQGLRLIYYSQIVNDFQKGDIAEGYSVSREKKESFPLTVTSAQKNPTAFYLCASSTGTSGGVYTQYFGPGTRLTVL.

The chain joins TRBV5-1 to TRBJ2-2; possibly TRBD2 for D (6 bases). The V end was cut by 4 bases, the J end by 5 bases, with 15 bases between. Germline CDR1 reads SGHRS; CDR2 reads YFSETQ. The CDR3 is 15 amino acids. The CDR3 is CASSGGQGGTGELFF. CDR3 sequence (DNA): TGCGCCAGCAGCGGCGGGCAGGGAGGAACCGGGGAGCTGTTTTTT.

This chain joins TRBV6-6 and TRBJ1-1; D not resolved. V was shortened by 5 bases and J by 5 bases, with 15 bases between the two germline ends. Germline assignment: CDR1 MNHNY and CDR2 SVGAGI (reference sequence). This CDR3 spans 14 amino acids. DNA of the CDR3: TGTGCCAGCAGTAACGACGGTGTGAGGACTGAAGCTTTCTTT. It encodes CASSNDGVRTEAFF.

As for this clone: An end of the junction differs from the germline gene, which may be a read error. DNA of the CDR3: TGCGCCAGCAGCTTGGAGGAGAAGCGGCACTTT. Translation: CASSLEEKRHF. This sequence joins TRBV5-1 and TRBJ1-1; D remains ambiguous. Germline loops: CDR1 SGHRS, CDR2 YFSETQ. This CDR3 has 11 residues.

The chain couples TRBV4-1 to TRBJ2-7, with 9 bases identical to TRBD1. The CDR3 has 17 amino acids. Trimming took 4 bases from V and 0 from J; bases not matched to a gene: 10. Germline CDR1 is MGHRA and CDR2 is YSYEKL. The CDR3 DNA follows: TGCGCCAGCAGCCTTGTATGGGGACAGGGAAACTCCTACGAGCAGTACTTC. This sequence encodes CASSLVWGQGNSYEQYF.

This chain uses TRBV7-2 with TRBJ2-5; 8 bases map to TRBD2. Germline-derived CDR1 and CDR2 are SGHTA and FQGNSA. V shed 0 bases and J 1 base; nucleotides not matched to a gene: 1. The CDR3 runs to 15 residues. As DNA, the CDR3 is TGTGCCAGCAGCTTAGCCGGGACTAGCCAAGAGACCCAGTACTTC. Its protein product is CASSLAGTSQETQYF. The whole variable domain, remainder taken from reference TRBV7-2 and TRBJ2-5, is GAGVSQSPSNKVTEKGKDVELRCDPISGHTALYWYRQSLGQGLEFLIYFQGNSAPDKSGLPSDRFSAERTGGSVSTLTIQRTQQEDSAVYLCASSLAGTSQETQYFGPGTRLLVL.

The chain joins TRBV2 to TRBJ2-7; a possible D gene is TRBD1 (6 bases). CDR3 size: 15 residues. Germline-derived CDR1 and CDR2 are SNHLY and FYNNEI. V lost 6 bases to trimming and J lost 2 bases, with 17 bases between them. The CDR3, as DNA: TGTGCCAGCAGAGATCCCAGGACAGACACCTACGAGCAGTACTTC. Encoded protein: CASRDPRTDTYEQYF.

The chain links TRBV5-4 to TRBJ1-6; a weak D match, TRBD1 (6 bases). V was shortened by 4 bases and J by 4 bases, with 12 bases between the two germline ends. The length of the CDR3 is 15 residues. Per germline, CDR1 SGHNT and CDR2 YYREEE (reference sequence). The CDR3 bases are TGTGCCAGCAGCGATTCTCAGGGGTATAATTCACCCCTCCACTTT. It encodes CASSDSQGYNSPLHF.

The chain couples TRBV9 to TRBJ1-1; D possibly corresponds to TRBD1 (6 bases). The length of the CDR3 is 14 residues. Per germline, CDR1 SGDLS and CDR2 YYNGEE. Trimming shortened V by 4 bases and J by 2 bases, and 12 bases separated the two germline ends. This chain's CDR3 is CASSPRTDNTEAFF. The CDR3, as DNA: TGTGCCAGCAGCCCGCGGACAGACAACACTGAAGCTTTCTTT.

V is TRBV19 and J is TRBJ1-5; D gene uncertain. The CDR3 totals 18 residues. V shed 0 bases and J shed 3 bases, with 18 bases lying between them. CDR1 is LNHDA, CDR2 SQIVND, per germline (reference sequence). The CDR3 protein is CASSIDPRSGRDNQPQHF. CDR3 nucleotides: TGTGCCAGTAGTATAGATCCTAGGTCCGGCCGAGACAATCAGCCCCAGCATTTT.

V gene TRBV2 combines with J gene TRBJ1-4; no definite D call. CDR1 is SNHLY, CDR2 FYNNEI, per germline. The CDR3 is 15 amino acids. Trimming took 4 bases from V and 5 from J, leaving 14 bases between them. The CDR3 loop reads CASSALGGSNEKLFF. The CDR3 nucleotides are TGTGCCAGCAGTGCCCTTGGCGGCTCAAATGAAAAACTGTTTTTT. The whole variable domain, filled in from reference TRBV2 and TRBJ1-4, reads EPEVTQTPSHQVTQMGQEVILRCVPISNHLYFYWYRQILGQKVEFLVSFYNNEISEKSEIFDDQFSVERPDGSNFTLKIRSTKLEDSAMYFCASSALGGSNEKLFFGSGTQLSVL.

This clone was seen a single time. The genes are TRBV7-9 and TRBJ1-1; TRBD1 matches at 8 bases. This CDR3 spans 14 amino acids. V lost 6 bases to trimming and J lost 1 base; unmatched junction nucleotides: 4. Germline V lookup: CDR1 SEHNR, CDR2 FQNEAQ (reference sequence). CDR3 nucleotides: TGTGCCAGCAGGTTCAGGGGGCCGAACACTGAAGCTTTCTTT. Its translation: CASRFRGPNTEAFF.

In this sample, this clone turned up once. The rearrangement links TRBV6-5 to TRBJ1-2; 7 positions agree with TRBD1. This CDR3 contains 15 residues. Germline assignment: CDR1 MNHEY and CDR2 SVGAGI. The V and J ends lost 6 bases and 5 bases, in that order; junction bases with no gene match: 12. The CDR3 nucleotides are TGTGCCAGCAGCCGAACCAACAGGGGCCGTTATGGCTACACCTTC. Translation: CASSRTNRGRYGYTF.

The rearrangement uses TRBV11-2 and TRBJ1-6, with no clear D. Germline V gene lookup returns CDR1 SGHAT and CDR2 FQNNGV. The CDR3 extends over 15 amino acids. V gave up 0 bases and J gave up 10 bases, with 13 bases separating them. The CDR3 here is CASSLEFGLASPLHF. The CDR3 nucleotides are TGTGCCAGCAGCTTAGAATTTGGGCTTGCATCACCCCTCCACTTT.